The present TCR beta chain was sequenced within a study of cytomegalovirus exposure and HLA in healthy donors. Overall study results and limits: Based on reports, TCR beta sequences accurately predicted HLA-A and HLA-B alleles for most subjects.

The PCR employed 60 Vbeta primers together with 13 Jbeta primers. The assay was immunoSEQ multiplex PCR, and TCRdb's table has in-frame clones only and misses some. Among 150,000 to 200,000 clones listed, around three quarters were seen once. A few counts support this clone. Its antigen is not known. Germline CDR1 SGHRS, CDR2 YFSETQ. This CDR3 contains 16 residues. V gave up 4 bases and J gave up 2 bases; unmatched junction bases: 6. The material sequenced was PBMCs. The clonotype originates from a middle-aged man in good health and CMV-seropositive. This chain joins TRBV5-1 and TRBJ2-1; 10 nucleotides agree with TRBD2. The CDR3: CASSPLTSGPYNEQFF. The CDR3 region has the DNA TGCGCCAGCAGCCCCCTGACTAGCGGGCCCTACAATGAGCAGTTCTTC.